These 8 T cell receptor beta chains share one sample of origin, sequenced in a study of T cells in Graves' hyperthyroidism and ophthalmopathy. Amplification of TCR beta CDR3 regions was performed using RNA transcripts as template. Initially, a first-round RT-PCR of the TCR CDR3 employed the HTBI primer set. A single record per CDR3 protein comes from TCRdb applying MiXCR to the multiplex PCR reads. The table records about 480,000 distinct CDR3 sequences, 13% to 15% of them present only once. Sequenced: blood. The receptors originated from a young woman with Graves' hyperthyroidism.

The J gene is TRBJ2-1, the V gene TRBV9, with 7 bases fitting TRBD2. This CDR3 has 15 residues. Germline assignment: CDR1 SGDLS and CDR2 YYNGEE. V was clipped by 4 bases and J by 3 bases; unmatched bases: 7. In DNA form, the CDR3 reads TGTGCCAGCAGCCCCTCTAGCGGACACTACAATGAGCAGTTCTTC. It translates to CASSPSSGHYNEQFF.

This clonotype was detected only a few times. J is TRBJ2-5 and V is TRBV5-1; 10 bases are shared with TRBD2. V dropped 4 bases and J dropped 4; count of bases not matched to a gene: 7. The CDR3 spans 15 residues. Germline-derived CDR1 and CDR2 are SGHRS and YFSETQ. CDR3 coding DNA: TGCGCCAGCAGCCCAAGCGGGAGGGCAGCAGAGACCCAGTACTTC. This codes for CASSPSGRAAETQYF. Looking up the rest from reference TRBV5-1 and TRBJ2-5 gives the full variable domain: KAGVTQTPRYLIKTRGQQVTLSCSPISGHRSVSWYQQTPGQGLQFLFEYFSETQRNKGNFPGRFSGRQFSNSRSEMNVSTLELGDSALYLCASSPSGRAAETQYFGPGTRLLVL.

This clonotype was observed many times. CDR3 coding DNA: TGTGCCTCCTTGCGATTGAACACCGGGGAGCTGTTTTTT. Translated: CASLRLNTGELFF. This chain links TRBV30 with TRBJ2-2, with D uncertain. The CDR3 loop spans 13 amino acids. V was pared by 7 bases and J by 1 base, with 10 bases between. CDR1 is GTSNPN and CDR2 is SVGIG in the germline V gene (reference sequence).

This clonotype was recorded many times. This chain links TRBV2 with TRBJ1-2; D gene ambiguous. Trimming took 7 bases from V and 0 from J, leaving 15 bases between them. The CDR3 loop spans 15 amino acids. Germline V gene lookup returns CDR1 SNHLY and CDR2 FYNNEI. CDR3 amino acids: CASTPRPGANYGYTF. CDR3 coding DNA: TGTGCCAGCACACCTCGGCCAGGAGCTAACTATGGCTACACCTTC.

In this sample, this clonotype turned up many times. This rearrangement joins TRBV11-3 to TRBJ2-1, with 8 bases lining up with TRBD1. The germline gives CDR1 SGHNT, CDR2 YENEEA. The junction had 10 bases not matched to a gene; V was cut back by 3 bases and J by 9 bases. This CDR3 region has 15 residues. The CDR3 loop reads CASSFILDREVEQFF. Written as DNA, the CDR3 is TGTGCCAGCAGCTTCATATTGGACAGGGAGGTTGAGCAGTTCTTC.

This clonotype turned up a few times. The chain uses TRBV9 and TRBJ1-6; 7 nucleotides agree with TRBD1. The CDR3 runs 17 residues. Germline lookup yields CDR1 SGDLS and CDR2 YYNGEE. J lost 7 bases, V lost 3 bases, and 13 bases had no gene match. The CDR3 here is CASSASPRGQTNSPLHF. The CDR3 bases are TGTGCCAGCAGCGCCTCACCTAGGGGACAGACAAATTCACCCCTCCACTTT. Variable domain in full (rest from reference TRBV9 and TRBJ1-6): DSGVTQTPKHLITATGQRVTLRCSPRSGDLSVYWYQQSLDQGLQFLIQYYNGEERAKGNILERFSAQQFPDLHSELNLSSLELGDSALYFCASSASPRGQTNSPLHFGNGTRLTVT.

The sample holds many counts of this clonotype. The chain uses TRBV12-3 or TRBV12-4 and TRBJ1-2; TRBD1 agrees at 7 bases. The CDR3 loop spans 14 amino acids. V lost 5 bases, J lost 3 bases, and 6 bases stayed unmatched. CDR3 loop: CASSPDRDYYGYTF. As DNA, the CDR3 is TGTGCCAGCAGTCCCGACAGGGACTACTATGGCTACACCTTC.

The chain is built from TRBV29-1 and TRBJ2-2; D is unresolved. V shed 0 bases and J shed 2 bases, with 7 bases lying between them. The CDR3 runs 14 residues. Germline V gene sequence: CDR1 SQVTM, CDR2 ANQGSEA. In nucleotides, the CDR3 is TGCAGCGTTGAAGATGGGCAAAACACCGGGGAGCTGTTTTTT. It encodes CSVEDGQNTGELFF.